This TCR beta chain comes out of a study of blood T cell repertoires in COVID-19. Turning to the study itself: The analysed material was cDNA or gDNA that came from T cells, B-cell-depleted T cells, or PBMCs.

The protocol was immunoSEQ multiplex PCR, while the TCRdb copy is restricted to in-frame clones and leaves out a portion. This table holds 87,000 or so clones, over 75% found once. From germline, CDR1 is SGHVS and CDR2 FQNEAQ. The CDR3 has 15 amino acids. Trimming removed 5 bases from V and 1 base from J, with 15 bases in between. The clonotype originates from a man at least 80 years old with acute or convalescent COVID-19. The sequenced sample consisted of peripheral blood. The chain combines TRBV7-8 with TRBJ2-7, with D maybe TRBD1 (6 bases). The CDR3 coding sequence is TGTGCCAGCAGCCTCGACGGGACAAAGTCCTACGAGCAGTACTTC. Translated, it gives CASSLDGTKSYEQYF.